These 10 T cell receptor beta chains share one sample of origin, sequenced in a study of T cell clones after liver transplantation. The antigens these receptors bind are not known. Sequencing of dividing CFSE-low cells from the MLR defined alloreactive TCRbeta sequences. Sequenced by immunoSEQ multiplex PCR; TCRdb stores in-frame clones only, minus some. The sample shows roughly 5,100 clones, around 32% of them seen only once. The source material was CD4+ T cells from cultured PBMCs. All receptors come from a human patient who received a liver transplant. The graft donor may have contributed some T cells.

This clone was seen a few times. This chain joins TRBV7-9 and TRBJ1-5, with D possibly TRBD1 on 6 matching bases. The germline V gene encodes CDR1 SEHNR and CDR2 FQNEAQ (reference sequence). There are 14 residues in the CDR3. Deletions cut 4 bases from V and 7 bases from J, with 14 bases between. In DNA form, the CDR3 reads TGTGCCAGCAGCTCCAGGGGAGGTGGACAGCCCCAGCATTTT. It yields the protein CASSSRGGGQPQHF.

The CDR3 spells CASRLAGQAFF. The DNA for the CDR3 is TGTGCCAGCAGACTAGCTGGACAGGCCTTCTTC. V usage is TRBV27 and J usage is TRBJ2-1; TRBD1 might be the D (7 bases). Between the trimmed V and J ends, which lost 6 bases and 16 bases, there was a span of 16 bases. Germline V gene sequence: CDR1 MNHEY, CDR2 SMNVEV (reference sequence). This CDR3 contains 11 residues.

Within the sample, this clone is medium-sized. CDR3 nucleotides: TGTGCCAGCAGCTACGCGTCTTGGGACAGGGGCGAGCAGTACTTC. Translation gives CASSYASWDRGEQYF. V gene TRBV7-2 combines with J gene TRBJ2-7; 10 nucleotides match TRBD1. Unmatched junction bases numbered 9, after V lost 4 bases and J lost 6 bases. The CDR3 loop spans 15 amino acids. Germline lookup yields CDR1 SGHTA and CDR2 FQGNSA.

A word on this clone: Other nucleotide sequences from this sample produce the same CDR3. The gene calls are TRBV30 and TRBJ1-5, with D perhaps TRBD1 (5 bases). CDR3 length: 14 residues. Germline V gene sequence: CDR1 GTSNPN, CDR2 SVGIG (reference sequence). The germline V and J ends were trimmed by 3 bases and 7 bases, with 16 bases remaining between them. For the CDR3, the DNA is TGTGCCTGGAGCGCAGAGGTGGGGGGGCAGCCCCAGCATTTT. Translating it yields CAWSAEVGGQPQHF.

V is TRBV10-3 and J is TRBJ2-2; D unresolved. Germline CDR1 and CDR2: ENHRY and SYGVKD. Trimming stripped 4 bases from V and 1 base from J, with 7 bases between. The CDR3 consists of 14 residues. The CDR3 coding sequence is TGTGCCATCAGTGTATCAGGGAACACCGGGGAGCTGTTTTTT. It specifies CAISVSGNTGELFF.

This chain connects TRBV11-2 to TRBJ1-1; D ambiguous. Trimming pared 3 bases from V and 4 bases from J, leaving 9 bases between. This CDR3 spans 13 amino acids. Per germline, CDR1 SGHAT and CDR2 FQNNGV. CDR3 sequence (DNA): TGTGCCAGCAGCTTGGACGGACTCACTGAAGCTTTCTTT. It codes for CASSLDGLTEAFF.

This chain joins TRBV5-6 and TRBJ1-5; D is perhaps TRBD1 (5 bases). The germline V gene encodes CDR1 SGHDT and CDR2 YYEEEE. V shed 4 bases and J shed 5 bases, with 19 bases lying between them. This CDR3 is 16 amino acids long. The CDR3 here is CASSPYGGDRDQPQHF. The CDR3 region has the DNA TGTGCCAGCAGCCCCTATGGGGGGGATCGGGATCAGCCCCAGCATTTT.

The rearrangement links TRBV7-2 to TRBJ1-5; D gene unclear. The CDR3 runs to 14 residues. The V and J ends lost 2 bases and 3 bases respectively, with 8 bases between them. The germline CDR1 and CDR2 sequences are SGHTA and FQGNSA. CDR3 bases: TGTGCCAGCAGCTTAAGACCGCTCAATCAGCCCCAGCATTTT. Protein product: CASSLRPLNQPQHF.

The chain is built from TRBV6-6 and TRBJ2-3; D might be TRBD1 (5 bases). This CDR3 comprises 13 residues. CDR1 is MNHNY, CDR2 SVGAGI, per germline (reference sequence). The V and J ends lost 10 bases and 4 bases respectively, with 15 bases between them. The CDR3 reads CATLTPGSDTQYF. CDR3 DNA: TGTGCCACCCTAACCCCAGGGTCAGATACGCAGTATTTT.

The genes are TRBV5-1 and TRBJ1-2; TRBD1 matches 9 bases. After removal of 4 bases from V and 1 base from J, the junction contained 8 bases not matched to a gene. Germline V gene data show CDR1 as SGHRS and CDR2 as YFSETQ. This CDR3 region has 16 residues. CDR3 in DNA: TGCGCCAGCAGCAAAGCACAGGGGGCCGGTAACTATGGCTACACCTTC. This gives the protein CASSKAQGAGNYGYTF.